This TCR beta chain is drawn from a study of T cell repertoires in cytomegalovirus infection. Study-wide context: Both recently identified HLA-C-restricted and well-studied HLA-B-restricted CMV epitopes were used in the study. CMV infection and matching HLA type were both indicated by public TCR beta signatures.

Germline trimming cut 4 bases from V and 2 bases from J; bases unmatched to any gene: 5. The CDR3 loop spans 15 amino acids. The germline gives CDR1 SGHTA, CDR2 FQGNSA. TCRdb passed the reads through MiXCR, listing each CDR3 protein once. The table records around 750,000 distinct CDR3 sequences, about 30% of them present only once. Study-level points and caveats: Clonotype analysis showed dominance of the ex vivo response by HLA-C-restricted CMV-specific TCR beta clonotypes.

Only one count was recorded for this clonotype. Its antigen is not identified. This clonotype originated in a human donor in good health (CMV status not recorded). Some clones in this sample may be carry-over from other donors' samples. The sequencing here drew on cultured CD8+ T cells from PBMCs, taken from culture after CMV antigen stimulation. The chain links TRBV7-2 to TRBJ2-7; 10 bases fit TRBD2. Here the CDR3 DNA reads TGTGCCAGCAGCTCAAGCGGGGGGGGGGCCTACGAGCAGTACTTC. It translates to CASSSSGGGAYEQYF.